The present TCR beta chain was sequenced within a study of vaccination and CD4 T cells after COVID-19 (dated by TCRdb to 2021 to 2024). Regarding the complete study: Convalescent patients had a positive SARS-CoV-2 result on nasal swab PCR, and of these patients, fewer than ten had mild disease and one had severe disease. Six males and four females were included in the convalescent cohort, with two Hispanic individuals, seven Caucasians, two Asians and one multiracial person represented. Participants got two doses of the Pfizer-BioNTech BNT162b2 vaccine (n=8) or two doses of the Moderna mRNA-1273 vaccine (n=2). Post-COVID blood samples were collected from convalescent patients a median of around 96 days after diagnosis, with a range of about 30 to 161 days. Post-vaccine blood samples were obtained a median of approximately 70 days after the second vaccine dose, with a range of roughly 14 to 241 days. Overlapping spike peptide pools from SARS-CoV-2 and from the common cold coronaviruses HCoV-NL63, HCoV-OC43 and HCoV-229E were used as culture stimuli. Control cultures received a CEFX viral epitope pool as the positive control, an HIV-1 Nef peptide pool as the negative control, or no peptide. In 9 to 11 COVID-19 convalescent patients and a few infection-naive healthy vaccine recipients, researchers compared the spike-specific CD4+ TCR repertoire from before mRNA vaccination with the repertoire from after.

Library preparation used PCR. DNA from cultured CD4+ T cells underwent TCR sequencing with the Oncomine TCR Beta short-read assay at the Johns Hopkins FTIC core. The QIAamp micro DNA kit was used to extract genomic DNA from the cultured CD4+ T cells. The Oncomine TCR Beta libraries from cultured CD4+ T cells were pooled using unique dual indexes and then sequenced on an Illumina iSeq 100. The source study handled its data this way. Non-productive sequences were removed, and CDR3s that did not start with C, did not end with F or W, or were shorter than 7 amino acids were discarded. Antigen-specific clonotypes were identified using the MANAFEST web application through comparison of peptide-stimulated wells with reference and other culture wells. Positive clones required FDR below 0.05, an odds ratio above 5, and productive frequency above 0.1% in at least two of three replicate wells. A clonotype counted as cross-reactive if it showed significant expansion both in the SARS-CoV-2 spike wells and in at least one common cold coronavirus spike condition. Similarity between CDR3 sequences was evaluated in R version 3.6.1 using Levenshtein distances (stringdist) and unrooted phylogenetic trees (ape). TCRdb trimmed public reads at Q25 via fastp, called clones via MiXCR and kept in-frame beta chains. Rows with a matching CDR3 protein are joined into one entry that keeps the most common DNA and genes. None of the V and J calls come from the authors' own analysis; TCRdb made them. Present in this sample are 13,000 or so distinct CDR3 sequences, 45% to 55% of which were seen just once. The ten largest account for about 17% of the sample.

This specimen's treatment or condition label, interpreted: roughly nine-day PBMC culture with coronavirus spike peptide pools or control peptides (ViraFEST assay). The ViraFEST assay, used in the study, expanded antigen-specific T cells with peptide pools and then identified the expanded clonotypes through TCR sequencing. The positive SARS-CoV-2 PCR tests of the convalescent patients were dated from March to December 2020, before the Alpha, Beta and Delta variants emerged in the United States. About 2 million PBMCs per well were cultured in IMDM with 5% human AB serum and approximately 9.1 IU/ml IL-2, plus 10 ug/ml peptide pools. On days 3 and 7, half of the culture medium was replaced with fresh IL-2-containing medium. After nine to eleven days of culture, CD4+ T cells were isolated by negative selection with the EasySep CD4+ T cell isolation kit. Ficoll-Paque Plus gradient centrifugation was used to isolate PBMCs from whole blood, and the isolated PBMCs were then either used fresh or cryopreserved at -140C. Culture conditions were generally each tested in triplicate wells.

Concerning this clonotype: This clone's antigen is unknown. Per-nucleotide qualities are absent, and no much larger clonotype sits a single base away.

The paper as a whole reports these results and caveats: The study included relatively few convalescent patients and did not analyze early timepoints after natural infection. In convalescent patients, a median around 90% of post-vaccine SARS-CoV-2-reactive clones were detected only after vaccination, and vaccine-specific priming was suggested by this finding. In convalescent patients, nearly all vaccine-specific clones (304 of 307) were found to be mono-reactive for SARS-CoV-2 spike rather than cross-reactive with common cold coronaviruses. An increase in the median number of SARS-CoV-2-reactive clonotypes from some 20 after infection to a few dozen after vaccination was observed, but the change was not found to be significant.

The source material was cultured CD4+ T cells from blood, sampled after SARS-CoV-2 vaccination. The source is a human donor with COVID-19.

The DNA sequence follows: TGTGCCAGCAGCTTCCGACAAGGAGGCTACACCTTC. This codes for CASSFRQGGYTF. The sequence is built from TRBV11-2 and TRBJ1-2; too little of a D gene remains to name it. V is clipped by 3 bases and J by 8 bases, and the sequence between their germline boundaries is 10 bases long. According to the germline V gene, CDR1 reads SGHAT and CDR2 reads FQNNGV. Including cysteine and phenylalanine, the CDR3 has 12 amino acids. The entry retains the CDR3 DNA only, 36 bases that are in frame from base 1.